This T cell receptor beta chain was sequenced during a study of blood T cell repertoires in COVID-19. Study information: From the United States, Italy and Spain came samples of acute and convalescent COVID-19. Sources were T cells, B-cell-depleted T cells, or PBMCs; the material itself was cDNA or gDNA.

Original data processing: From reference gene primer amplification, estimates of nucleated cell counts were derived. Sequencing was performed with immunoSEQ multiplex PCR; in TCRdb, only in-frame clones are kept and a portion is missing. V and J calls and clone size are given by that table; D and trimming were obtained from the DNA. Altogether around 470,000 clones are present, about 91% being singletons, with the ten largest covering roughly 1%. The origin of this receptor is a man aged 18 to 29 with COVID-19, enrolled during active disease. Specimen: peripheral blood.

The CDR3 nucleotides are TGTGCCAGCACCACCGTAACCGGGTTGGGGGGGGCGGAGACCCAGTACTTC. Its protein product is CASTTVTGLGGAETQYF. V and J are TRBV2 and TRBJ2-5, with D perhaps matching TRBD2 (7 bases). This CDR3 is 17 amino acids long. V was clipped by 7 bases and J by 5 bases, with 26 bases between them. Per the germline V gene, CDR1 is SNHLY and CDR2 is FYNNEI. Looking up the rest from reference TRBV2 and TRBJ2-5 gives the full variable domain: EPEVTQTPSHQVTQMGQEVILRCVPISNHLYFYWYRQILGQKVEFLVSFYNNEISEKSEIFDDQFSVERPDGSNFTLKIRSTKLEDSAMYFCASTTVTGLGGAETQYFGPGTRLLVL.